The 16 T cell receptor beta chains given below trace back to one sample, sequenced in a study of CD4 and CD8 cells across lung adenocarcinoma regions. TCRdb itself ran the PCR reads through MiXCR, one entry per CDR3 protein. The table shows approximately 7,700 distinct CDR3 sequences, with roughly 54% occurring only once. The material sequenced was CD4+ T cells from the center of a lung tumor. These TCRs come from a female donor with lung adenocarcinoma. The CD4 and CD8 labels of this study may be unreliable.

This clonotype was seen only once. The chain joins TRBV6-5 to TRBJ2-1; D gene ambiguous. The J call may be wrong; the DNA end is better matched by TRBJ2-7. Germline assignment: CDR1 MNHEY and CDR2 SVGAGI. The CDR3 sequence is 11 residues long. The CDR3 region has the DNA TGTGCCAGCAGTTTTCTGGCCGAGCAGTACTTC. This sequence encodes CASSFLAEQYF.

In regard to this clonotype: This may be a read error: a much more frequent sequence differs by one nucleotide. This chain joins TRBV7-2 and TRBJ2-1; 7 bases line up with TRBD2. The J call may be faulty, since TRBJ2-7 better matches the DNA end. Germline V lookup: CDR1 SGHTA, CDR2 FQGNSA. This CDR3 region has 15 residues. The CDR3 loop is CASSFRLAAYNEQYF. Written as DNA, the CDR3 is TGTGCCAGCAGCTTTCGTCTAGCGGCCTACAATGAGCAGTACTTC.

Remarks on this clonotype: At one of its ends the junction is not consistent with the germline gene, which may arise from a read error. The chain employs TRBV6-1 and TRBJ2-2; the D gene is possibly TRBD2 (5 bases). CDR1 MNHNS and CDR2 SASEGT come from the germline V gene. The CDR3 runs 13 residues. The CDR3 DNA reads TGTGCCAGCTCCGGGTTGACCACCGGGAAGCTGTTTTTT. Encoded protein: CASSGLTTGKLFF.

This clonotype ranks as medium-sized. This chain joins TRBV7-8 and TRBJ2-1; D is unclear. This CDR3 contains 13 residues. Trimming cost V 4 bases and J 7 bases, with 11 bases left between them. Per germline, CDR1 SGHVS and CDR2 FQNEAQ. CDR3 DNA: TGTGCCAGCAGCTGGACCGGGTTAAATGAGCAGTTCTTC. It yields the protein CASSWTGLNEQFF. The entire variable domain, with the rest obtained from reference TRBV7-8 and TRBJ2-1, is as follows: GAGVSQSPRYKVAKRGQDVALRCDPISGHVSLFWYQQALGQGPEFLTYFQNEAQLDKSGLPSDRFFAERPEGSVSTLKIQRTQQEDSAVYLCASSWTGLNEQFFGPGTRLTVL.

Only a few counts were recorded for this clonotype. The chain carries TRBV6-1 and TRBJ2-1; TRBD1 is a possible D gene (6 bases). The end of the DNA is better explained by TRBJ2-5, so the J call may be wrong. Germline V gives CDR1 MNHNS, CDR2 SASEGT. The CDR3 is made up of 14 amino acids. The CDR3 DNA reads as TGTGCCAGCAGGGAAAGTTGGCAGGGGAAGACCCAGTACTTC. Amino acids: CASRESWQGKTQYF.

The chain carries TRBV4-3 and TRBJ1-5; D possibly corresponds to TRBD1 (5 bases). This CDR3 is 15 amino acids long. Germline V gene lookup returns CDR1 LGHNA and CDR2 YSLEER. V gave up 0 bases and J gave up 9 bases, with 15 bases separating them. Written as DNA, the CDR3 is TGCGCCAGCAGCCAAGATCTCGGGGACGAGTGGCCCCAGCATTTT. Its translation: CASSQDLGDEWPQHF.

Only a few counts were recorded for this clonotype. The rearrangement uses TRBV6-1 and TRBJ2-1, with 10 nucleotides matching TRBD2. The CDR3 length is 15 residues. The germline V gene encodes CDR1 MNHNS and CDR2 SASEGT. Unmatched junction bases numbered 6, after V lost 6 bases and J lost 4 bases. The CDR3 sequence: CASSPASGGYNEQFF. In DNA form, the CDR3 reads TGTGCCAGCAGCCCGGCTAGCGGGGGTTACAATGAGCAGTTCTTC.

As concerns this clonotype: The junction departs from germline at one end; a sequencing error may be responsible. The DNA of the CDR3 is TGTGCCAGCAGGGCCCGAGGGGCGGGAGGCACAGATACCCAGTATTTT. Translated: CASRARGAGGTDTQYF. J is TRBJ2-3 and V is TRBV27; TRBD2 matches at 8 bases. Germline V CDR1 and CDR2: MNHEY, SMNVEV (reference sequence). CDR3 length equals 16 residues.

This clonotype has a handful of counts. The gene calls are TRBV7-2 and TRBJ2-1; no clear D. The germline CDR1 and CDR2 sequences are SGHTA and FQGNSA. CDR3 length: 12 residues. The ends were cut back, 3 bases at V and 10 bases at J, with 10 bases in the middle. The chain's CDR3 is CASSLGIYEQFF. Here the CDR3 DNA reads TGTGCCAGCAGCTTGGGGATCTACGAGCAGTTCTTC.

This clonotype counts as medium-sized. The chain is built from TRBV6-1 and TRBJ2-7, with 7 bases aligning to TRBD2. Germline V gene lookup returns CDR1 MNHNS and CDR2 SASEGT. The CDR3 contains 15 residues. Losses at the gene ends were 8 bases for V and 4 bases for J; bases not matched to a gene: 14. CDR3 residues: CASLRREGGAYEQYF. The CDR3 nucleotides read TGTGCCAGCCTCCGGAGGGAGGGAGGAGCGTACGAGCAGTACTTC.

The chain recombines TRBV11-3 with TRBJ2-5; D possibly corresponds to TRBD1 (5 bases). The DNA end is a closer match to TRBJ2-7, so the J assignment may be wrong. CDR1 and CDR2 (germline): SGHNT, YENEEA. The CDR3 sequence is 11 residues long. CDR3 coding DNA: TGTGCCAGCAGCCCAGGGTACGAGCAGTACTTC. Protein product: CASSPGYEQYF.

V gene TRBV6-5 combines with J gene TRBJ2-1; the D gene could be TRBD1 or TRBD2 (5 bases each). Germline CDR1 is MNHEY and CDR2 is SVGAGI. This CDR3 spans 16 amino acids. Deletions cut 2 bases from V and 7 bases from J, with 18 bases between. CDR3 DNA: TGTGCCAGCAGTTACCTCGCAGGGACCTCCTGGAATGAGCAGTTCTTC. Its protein is CASSYLAGTSWNEQFF.

In its sample, this clonotype ranks as medium-sized. This chain links TRBV10-1 with TRBJ2-7; 7 nucleotides line up with TRBD2. This CDR3 contains 13 residues. J was trimmed by 1 base and V by 5 bases; bases with no gene match: 2. Germline V gene sequence: CDR1 WNHNN, CDR2 SYGVQD (reference sequence). CDR3 sequence reads: CASSPSGSYEQYF. CDR3 in DNA: TGCGCCAGCAGTCCTAGCGGTTCCTACGAGCAGTACTTC.

This clonotype showed up many times. The chain combines TRBV6-5 with TRBJ2-3; D is unclear. Germline-derived CDR1 and CDR2 are MNHEY and SVGAGI. The ends were cut back, 0 bases at V and 4 bases at J, with 14 bases in the middle. The CDR3 consists of 16 residues. CDR3 in DNA: TGTGCCAGCAGTTACTCCCCTGCTTCCCCGCCAGATACGCAGTATTTT. This translates into CASSYSPASPPDTQYF.

The chain uses TRBV27 and TRBJ1-1; D call uncertain. The CDR3 runs 10 residues. CDR1 MNHEY and CDR2 SMNVEV come from the germline V gene (reference sequence). Trimming took 8 bases from V and 7 from J, leaving 8 bases between them. Written as DNA, the CDR3 is TGTGCCAGCCGCCCTGATGAAGCTTTCTTT. It is translated as CASRPDEAFF.

The J gene is TRBJ1-1, the V gene TRBV11-3; maybe TRBD1 (5 bases). The length of the CDR3 is 15 residues. V lost 2 bases and J 6 bases, leaving 16 bases between the germline ends. Germline CDR1 and CDR2: SGHNT and YENEEA. CDR3: CASSLKGVNPAEAFF. In nucleotides, the CDR3 is TGTGCCAGCAGCTTAAAAGGGGTAAACCCAGCTGAAGCTTTCTTT.